A selection of T cell receptor beta chains follows, all from one sample in a study of patients and donors after allogeneic stem cell transplantation. TCRdb re-called the RT-PCR reads through MiXCR, storing one row per CDR3 protein. Of hundreds of thousands of distinct CDR3 sequences in the sample, 13% to 15% were seen once. What was sequenced was blood, either unsorted or a sorted T cell fraction (not recorded which). These receptors originate from a human donor who was either an allogeneic HSCT recipient or a stem cell or donor lymphocyte infusion donor (not recorded which). It is not recorded whose cells these are; they may come from a transplant donor. Each CDR3 is given without its conserved first and last residue.

v_gene	j_gene	CDR3aa
TRBV9	TRBJ2-4	ASSVGLQSKNIQY
TRBV2	TRBJ1-3	ASSESAGVYGGNTIY
TRBV3-1	TRBJ2-7	ASSQDSGGLNSYEQY
TRBV4-2	TRBJ1-1	ASSQLGTRGPEAF
TRBV7-9	TRBJ2-1	ASSPRGSGTPTGEQF
TRBV20-1	TRBJ2-1	SAGGLAGGGEQF
TRBV7-2	TRBJ2-3	ASSLRIEGDTQY
TRBV20-1	TRBJ1-1	SARDLRQGTEAF
TRBV6-1	TRBJ1-2	ASSPVPNYGYT
TRBV5-1	TRBJ2-5	ASSPGLQETQY